A selection of T cell receptor beta chains follows, all from one sample in a study of blood T cell repertoires in COVID-19. Repertoires were generated with immunoSEQ multiplex PCR, while TCRdb's copy carries only in-frame clones and drops some. This sample has 40,000 to 60,000 clones; roughly 82% occur once, and the top ten carry roughly 14%. The sample was peripheral blood. The receptor source for this set is a human donor in a cohort sampled during active COVID-19. Both conserved end residues are part of each CDR3. D genes are given only for firm matches. A row's size may be missing; if present it is once, few, many or a size class.

v_gene: TRBV7-2
d_gene: .
abundance: .
j_gene: TRBJ1-5
CDR3nt: TGTGCCAGCAGCTTAAGGGGTAGCAATCAGCCCCAGCATTTT
CDR3aa: CASSLRGSNQPQHF

v_gene: TRBV18
d_gene: TRBD1
abundance: many
j_gene: TRBJ1-2
CDR3nt: TGTGCCAGCTCACCCGGACCAGGGGGGTTTGGCTACACCTTC
CDR3aa: CASSPGPGGFGYTF

v_gene: TRBV6-5
d_gene: .
abundance: .
j_gene: TRBJ1-1
CDR3nt: TGTGCCAGCAGTTACTCGAGTTCGAGCACTGAAGCTTTCTTT
CDR3aa: CASSYSSSSTEAFF

v_gene: TRBV20-1
d_gene: TRBD2
abundance: few
j_gene: TRBJ2-7
CDR3nt: TGCAGTGCTAGTTCCGGGACTAGCGGTGCCTACGAGCAGTACTTC
CDR3aa: CSASSGTSGAYEQYF

v_gene: TRBV19
d_gene: .
abundance: .
j_gene: TRBJ2-1
CDR3nt: TGTGCCAGTAGTACCGGGACATATGAGCAGTTCTTC
CDR3aa: CASSTGTYEQFF

v_gene: TRBV19
d_gene: TRBD1
abundance: once
j_gene: TRBJ1-2
CDR3nt: TGTGCCAGTAGTACATCCGGGACAGGGTCGGGTGGCTACACCTTC
CDR3aa: CASSTSGTGSGGYTF

v_gene: TRBV24-1
d_gene: TRBD1
abundance: .
j_gene: TRBJ1-2
CDR3nt: TGTGCCACCAGTGATGGGGACAGGGGCAGGTATGGCTACACCTTC
CDR3aa: CATSDGDRGRYGYTF

v_gene: TRBV6-5
d_gene: TRBD1
abundance: .
j_gene: TRBJ1-1
CDR3nt: TGTGCCAGCACTTTACGGCCAGGGGGGAACACTGAAGCTTTCTTT
CDR3aa: CASTLRPGGNTEAFF

v_gene: TRBV4-1
d_gene: .
abundance: once
j_gene: TRBJ2-5
CDR3nt: TGCGCCAGCAGCCAAGAGCGGGCCCCCTCTCAAGAGACCCAGTACTTC
CDR3aa: CASSQERAPSQETQYF

v_gene: TRBV5-1
d_gene: TRBD2
abundance: .
j_gene: TRBJ2-5
CDR3nt: TGCGCCAGCAGCTTGGGGCCGGGACTAGCAGAAGAGACCCAGTACTTC
CDR3aa: CASSLGPGLAEETQYF

v_gene: TRBV20-1
d_gene: .
abundance: .
j_gene: TRBJ2-7
CDR3nt: TGCAGTGCCGAGGGGCGGGGAGAGCAGTACTTC
CDR3aa: CSAEGRGEQYF

v_gene: TRBV11-2
d_gene: TRBD2
abundance: .
j_gene: TRBJ2-7
CDR3nt: TGTGCCAGCAGCTCCTTAGCGGGAGCTTTAATTGGTTACGAGCAGTACTTC
CDR3aa: CASSSLAGALIGYEQYF

v_gene: TRBV16
d_gene: .
abundance: .
j_gene: TRBJ1-1
CDR3nt: TGTGCCAGCAGCCAAACAGTTAACACTGAAGCTTTCTTT
CDR3aa: CASSQTVNTEAFF

v_gene: TRBV30
d_gene: .
abundance: .
j_gene: TRBJ2-2
CDR3nt: TGTGCCTGGAGTGTGCTTAGCGCCGGGGAGCTGTTTTTT
CDR3aa: CAWSVLSAGELFF

v_gene: TRBV20-1
d_gene: .
abundance: .
j_gene: TRBJ2-7
CDR3nt: TGCAGTGCTAGTCGGAGAGCGTACGAGCAGTACTTC
CDR3aa: CSASRRAYEQYF

v_gene: TRBV29-1
d_gene: TRBD2
abundance: .
j_gene: TRBJ2-7
CDR3nt: TGCAGCGTTGATAGCGGGGGCGAGCAGTACTTC
CDR3aa: CSVDSGGEQYF

v_gene: TRBV24-1
d_gene: .
abundance: .
j_gene: TRBJ2-5
CDR3nt: TGTGCCACCAGTGATTTGCAGGCCCAGTACTTC
CDR3aa: CATSDLQAQYF

v_gene: TRBV7-6
d_gene: .
abundance: once
j_gene: TRBJ2-2
CDR3nt: TGTGCCAGCAGCTTAGGTGTCAGGGAAACCGGGGAGCTGTTTTTT
CDR3aa: CASSLGVRETGELFF

v_gene: TRBV12-5
d_gene: .
abundance: .
j_gene: TRBJ2-1
CDR3nt: TGCGCTAGTGGTTTGGGGACGGCTAGCAGCAATGAGCAGTTCTTC
CDR3aa: CASGLGTASSNEQFF

v_gene: TRBV27
d_gene: TRBD1
abundance: .
j_gene: TRBJ1-5
CDR3nt: TGTGCCACCAACCCGGGACAGGGAGGGAATCAGCCCCAGCATTTT
CDR3aa: CATNPGQGGNQPQHF

v_gene: TRBV19
d_gene: TRBD2
abundance: once
j_gene: TRBJ2-3
CDR3nt: TGTGCCAGTAGTATCTTCGCGGGAGGGCCAGATACGCAGTATTTT
CDR3aa: CASSIFAGGPDTQYF

v_gene: TRBV10-1
d_gene: .
abundance: few
j_gene: TRBJ2-1
CDR3nt: TGCGCCAGCAGTCCGACTGCCAGCTCCTACAATGAGCAGTTCTTC
CDR3aa: CASSPTASSYNEQFF

v_gene: TRBV4-2
d_gene: TRBD1
abundance: .
j_gene: TRBJ2-7
CDR3nt: TGTGCCAGCAGCCAACCGGGACAGGGATCTAACGAGCAGTACTTC
CDR3aa: CASSQPGQGSNEQYF

v_gene: TRBV19
d_gene: TRBD1
abundance: .
j_gene: TRBJ2-2
CDR3nt: TGTGCCAGTGGACAGGGGCGGCCCACCGGGGAGCTGTTTTTT
CDR3aa: CASGQGRPTGELFF

v_gene: TRBV27
d_gene: TRBD2
abundance: once
j_gene: TRBJ2-4
CDR3nt: TGTGCCAGCAGAGCTAGCGGAGCCAAAAACATTCAGTACTTC
CDR3aa: CASRASGAKNIQYF

v_gene: TRBV24-1
d_gene: .
abundance: .
j_gene: TRBJ2-1
CDR3nt: TGTGCCACCAGTGATTCTAGTGAGCAGTTCTTC
CDR3aa: CATSDSSEQFF

v_gene: TRBV7-9
d_gene: TRBD2
abundance: .
j_gene: TRBJ2-7
CDR3nt: TGTGCCAGCAGCTTAGCCTCTAGCGGACCCTACGAGCAGTACTTC
CDR3aa: CASSLASSGPYEQYF

v_gene: TRBV5-1
d_gene: TRBD2
abundance: once
j_gene: TRBJ2-1
CDR3nt: TGCGCCAGCAGCTTGAGGGGAATCCTAGCGGGGGCTCGGGACAATGAGCAGTTCTTC
CDR3aa: CASSLRGILAGARDNEQFF

v_gene: TRBV27
d_gene: TRBD1
abundance: .
j_gene: TRBJ1-1
CDR3nt: TGTGCCAGCAGTTACTTCCCCCAGGGGGCTGAAGCTTTCTTT
CDR3aa: CASSYFPQGAEAFF

v_gene: TRBV19
d_gene: TRBD2
abundance: few
j_gene: TRBJ2-7
CDR3nt: TGTGCCAGTAGTATAGGCGGGACTACCTATTCCTACGAGCAGTACTTC
CDR3aa: CASSIGGTTYSYEQYF

v_gene: TRBV9
d_gene: TRBD2
abundance: .
j_gene: TRBJ2-5
CDR3nt: TGTGCCAGCAGCGGAACAGGACTAGCGGGAGGAGAGACCCAGTACTTC
CDR3aa: CASSGTGLAGGETQYF

v_gene: TRBV7-2
d_gene: TRBD1
abundance: .
j_gene: TRBJ2-3
CDR3nt: TGTGCCAGCAGCGGGCGGACAGGGGGCACAGATACGCAGTATTTT
CDR3aa: CASSGRTGGTDTQYF

v_gene: TRBV18
d_gene: .
abundance: .
j_gene: TRBJ2-6
CDR3nt: TGTGCCAGCTCACCCCGGAGCTCTGGGGCCAACGTCCTGACTTTC
CDR3aa: CASSPRSSGANVLTF

v_gene: TRBV19
d_gene: TRBD1
abundance: .
j_gene: TRBJ1-3
CDR3nt: TGTGCCAGTAGCACGGACAGGCCTCCGGGAAACACCATATATTTT
CDR3aa: CASSTDRPPGNTIYF

v_gene: TRBV9
d_gene: .
abundance: once
j_gene: TRBJ2-3
CDR3nt: TGTGCCAGCAGCGTAGGCCCGGGAGAGGGCACAGATACGCAGTATTTT
CDR3aa: CASSVGPGEGTDTQYF

v_gene: TRBV6-2/TRBV6-3
d_gene: .
abundance: .
j_gene: TRBJ1-3
CDR3nt: TGTGCCAGCAGTCCCCAGAAAGGAAACACCATATATTTT
CDR3aa: CASSPQKGNTIYF

v_gene: TRBV2
d_gene: TRBD2
abundance: .
j_gene: TRBJ2-2
CDR3nt: TGTGCCAGCAAAGTTTCTAGCGGTAGCGGGGAGCTGTTTTTT
CDR3aa: CASKVSSGSGELFF

v_gene: TRBV11-3
d_gene: .
abundance: .
j_gene: TRBJ1-1
CDR3nt: TGTGCCAGCAGCCCGGGAAAGGGTGAAGCTTTCTTT
CDR3aa: CASSPGKGEAFF

v_gene: TRBV7-2
d_gene: .
abundance: .
j_gene: TRBJ2-3
CDR3nt: TGTGCCAGCAGCTGGGCTCGGAGCACAGATACGCAGTATTTT
CDR3aa: CASSWARSTDTQYF

v_gene: TRBV10-3
d_gene: TRBD2
abundance: .
j_gene: TRBJ2-1
CDR3nt: TGTGCCATAGGGGCGCTAGCGGGAGAGTTTGAGCAGTTCTTC
CDR3aa: CAIGALAGEFEQFF

v_gene: TRBV2
d_gene: TRBD1
abundance: few
j_gene: TRBJ2-3
CDR3nt: TGTGCCAGCAGCCAAACAGGGGACCCTAGCACAGATACGCAGTATTTT
CDR3aa: CASSQTGDPSTDTQYF

v_gene: TRBV5-1
d_gene: TRBD2
abundance: .
j_gene: TRBJ2-5
CDR3nt: TGCGCCAGCAGCTTCGGCCCTAGCGGGGGATTCGGGGTAGAGACCCAGTACTTC
CDR3aa: CASSFGPSGGFGVETQYF

v_gene: TRBV7-2
d_gene: TRBD2
abundance: .
j_gene: TRBJ2-1
CDR3nt: TGTGCCAGCAGCCAGGGACTAGCGTCCAATGAGCAGTTCTTC
CDR3aa: CASSQGLASNEQFF

v_gene: TRBV19
d_gene: TRBD1
abundance: .
j_gene: TRBJ1-1
CDR3nt: TGTGCCAGTAGTCCTGGACAGGGGGGCACTGAAGCTTTCTTT
CDR3aa: CASSPGQGGTEAFF

v_gene: TRBV7-9
d_gene: .
abundance: .
j_gene: TRBJ2-4
CDR3nt: TGTGCCAGCAGCTTAGGTTCGGGACACGACCTGGACATTCAGTACTTC
CDR3aa: CASSLGSGHDLDIQYF

v_gene: TRBV7-9
d_gene: .
abundance: few
j_gene: TRBJ2-7
CDR3nt: TGTGCCAGCAGCTTAGGGCAGGGTGCAACCTACGAGCAGTACTTC
CDR3aa: CASSLGQGATYEQYF

v_gene: TRBV25-1
d_gene: TRBD2
abundance: .
j_gene: TRBJ2-1
CDR3nt: TGTGCCAGCAGTGTGGGCGGGAGGACTGTAGATGAGCAGTTCTTC
CDR3aa: CASSVGGRTVDEQFF

v_gene: TRBV7-9
d_gene: TRBD1
abundance: .
j_gene: TRBJ1-6
CDR3nt: TGTGCCAGCAGGCTAGGGGGCGACAATAATTCACCCCTCCACTTT
CDR3aa: CASRLGGDNNSPLHF

v_gene: TRBV7-7
d_gene: TRBD2
abundance: .
j_gene: TRBJ2-4
CDR3nt: TGTGCTAGCAGCTTATCGGGGGGTCTAGCCAAAAACATTCAGTACTTC
CDR3aa: CASSLSGGLAKNIQYF